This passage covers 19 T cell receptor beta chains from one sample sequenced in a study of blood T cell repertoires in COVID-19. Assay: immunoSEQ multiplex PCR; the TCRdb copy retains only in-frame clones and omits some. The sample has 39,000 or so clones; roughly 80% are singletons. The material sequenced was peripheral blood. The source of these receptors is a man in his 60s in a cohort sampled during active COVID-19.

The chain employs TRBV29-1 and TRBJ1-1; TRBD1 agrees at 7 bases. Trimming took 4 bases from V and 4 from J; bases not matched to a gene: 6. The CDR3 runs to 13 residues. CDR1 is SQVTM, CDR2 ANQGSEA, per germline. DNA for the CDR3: TGCAGCGTTGTTGGGCAGGGGGGCACTGAAGCTTTCTTT. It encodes CSVVGQGGTEAFF.

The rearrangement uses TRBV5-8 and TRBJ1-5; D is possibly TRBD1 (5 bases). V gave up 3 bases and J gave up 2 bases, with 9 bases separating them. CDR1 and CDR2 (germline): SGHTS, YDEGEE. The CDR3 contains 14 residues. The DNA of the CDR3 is TGTGCCAGCAGCTCAGGGTGGGGCAATCAGCCCCAGCATTTT. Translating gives CASSSGWGNQPQHF.

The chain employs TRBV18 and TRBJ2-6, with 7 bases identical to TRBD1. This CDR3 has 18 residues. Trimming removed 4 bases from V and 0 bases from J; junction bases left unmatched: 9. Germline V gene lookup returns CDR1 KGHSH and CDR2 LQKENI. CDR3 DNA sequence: TGTGCCAGCTCACAAAGGACAGGAGGTTCCTCTGGGGCCAACGTCCTGACTTTC. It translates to CASSQRTGGSSGANVLTF.

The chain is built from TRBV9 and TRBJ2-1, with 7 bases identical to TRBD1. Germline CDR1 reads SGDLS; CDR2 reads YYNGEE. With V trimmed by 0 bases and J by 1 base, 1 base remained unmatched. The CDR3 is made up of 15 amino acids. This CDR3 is CASSVEGASYNEQFF. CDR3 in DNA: TGTGCCAGCAGCGTAGAGGGGGCGTCCTACAATGAGCAGTTCTTC.

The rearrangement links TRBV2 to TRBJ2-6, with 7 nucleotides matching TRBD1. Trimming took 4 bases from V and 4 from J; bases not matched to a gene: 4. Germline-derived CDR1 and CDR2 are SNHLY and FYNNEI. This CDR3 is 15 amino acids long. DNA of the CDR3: TGTGCCAGCAGTGGGGGACAGATGGGGGCCAACGTCCTGACTTTC. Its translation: CASSGGQMGANVLTF.

The CDR3 DNA reads TGTGCCACCGGGACAGGATATAATTCACCCCTCCACTTT. Protein product: CATGTGYNSPLHF. The chain couples TRBV28 to TRBJ1-6; 8 nucleotides align to TRBD1. Germline assignment: CDR1 MDHEN and CDR2 SYDVKM. The J segment lost 4 bases and the V segment lost 10 bases, leaving 3 bases of the junction unmatched. The CDR3 spans 13 residues.

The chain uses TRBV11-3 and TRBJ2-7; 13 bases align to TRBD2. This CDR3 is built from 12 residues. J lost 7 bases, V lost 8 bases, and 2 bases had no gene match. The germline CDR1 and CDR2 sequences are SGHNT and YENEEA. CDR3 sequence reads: CASVGLAGEQYF. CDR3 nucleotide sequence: TGTGCCAGCGTGGGACTAGCGGGGGAGCAGTACTTC.

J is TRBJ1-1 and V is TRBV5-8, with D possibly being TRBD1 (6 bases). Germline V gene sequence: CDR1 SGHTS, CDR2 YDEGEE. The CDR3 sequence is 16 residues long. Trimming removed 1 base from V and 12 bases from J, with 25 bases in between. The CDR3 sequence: CASSLLAGVITPLSFF. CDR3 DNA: TGTGCCAGCAGCTTGTTGGCAGGGGTCATCACCCCATTATCTTTCTTT.

Here the CDR3 DNA reads TGTGCCAGCAGCTCGCAAGCGGGAATAGCCGAGCAGTACTTC. Amino acid sequence: CASSSQAGIAEQYF. The genes are TRBV2 and TRBJ2-7, with TRBD2 matching over 7 bases. The CDR3 has 14 amino acids. V was clipped by 6 bases and J by 6 bases; unmatched bases: 11. Germline lookup yields CDR1 SNHLY and CDR2 FYNNEI.

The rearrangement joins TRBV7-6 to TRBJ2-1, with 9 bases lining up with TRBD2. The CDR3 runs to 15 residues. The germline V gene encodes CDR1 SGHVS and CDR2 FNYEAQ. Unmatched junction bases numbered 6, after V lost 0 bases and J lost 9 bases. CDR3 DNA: TGTGCCAGCAGCTTAGCTGCGGGGGGGCAGCGTGAGCAGTTCTTC. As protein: CASSLAAGGQREQFF.

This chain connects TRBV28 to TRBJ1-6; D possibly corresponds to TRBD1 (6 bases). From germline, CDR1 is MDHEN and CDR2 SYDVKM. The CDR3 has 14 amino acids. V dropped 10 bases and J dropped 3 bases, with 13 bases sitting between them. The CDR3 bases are TGTGCCATTTCGGACAGCCGCTATAATTCACCCCTCCACTTT. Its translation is CAISDSRYNSPLHF.

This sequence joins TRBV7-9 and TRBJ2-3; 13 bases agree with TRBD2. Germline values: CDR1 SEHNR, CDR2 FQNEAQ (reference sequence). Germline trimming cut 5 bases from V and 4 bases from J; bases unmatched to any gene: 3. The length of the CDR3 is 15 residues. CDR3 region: CASSRTSGSADTQYF. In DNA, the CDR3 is TGTGCCAGCAGCAGGACTAGCGGGAGTGCAGATACGCAGTATTTT.

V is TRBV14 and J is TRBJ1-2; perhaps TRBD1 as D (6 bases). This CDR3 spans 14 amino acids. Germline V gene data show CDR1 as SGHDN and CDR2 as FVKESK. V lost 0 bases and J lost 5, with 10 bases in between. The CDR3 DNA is TGTGCCAGCAGCCAAGACCAGGGGCTTTATGGCTACACCTTC. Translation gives CASSQDQGLYGYTF.

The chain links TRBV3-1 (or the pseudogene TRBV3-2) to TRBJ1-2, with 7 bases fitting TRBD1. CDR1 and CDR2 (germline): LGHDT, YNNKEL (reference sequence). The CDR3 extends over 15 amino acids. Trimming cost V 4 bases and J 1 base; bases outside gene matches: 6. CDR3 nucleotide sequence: TGTGCCAGCAGCCGGACAGGTCAGAATAACTATGGCTACACCTTC. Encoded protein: CASSRTGQNNYGYTF.

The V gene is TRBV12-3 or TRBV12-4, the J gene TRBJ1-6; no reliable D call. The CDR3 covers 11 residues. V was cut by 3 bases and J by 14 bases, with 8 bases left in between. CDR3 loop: CASSLGDTLHF. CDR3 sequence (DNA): TGTGCCAGCAGTTTGGGCGACACCCTCCACTTT.

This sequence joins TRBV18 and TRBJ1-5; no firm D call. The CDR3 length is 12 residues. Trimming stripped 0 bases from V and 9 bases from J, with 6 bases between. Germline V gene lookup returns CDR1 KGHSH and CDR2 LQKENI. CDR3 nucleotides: TGTGCCAGCTCACCACCGAACGGGCCCCAGCATTTT. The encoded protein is CASSPPNGPQHF.

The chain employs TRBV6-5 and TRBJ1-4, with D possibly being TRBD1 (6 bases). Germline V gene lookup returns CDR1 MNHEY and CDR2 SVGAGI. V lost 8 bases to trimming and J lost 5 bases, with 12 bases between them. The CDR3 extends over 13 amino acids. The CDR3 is CASGQIPNEKLFF. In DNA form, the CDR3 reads TGTGCCAGCGGACAGATACCAAATGAAAAACTGTTTTTT.

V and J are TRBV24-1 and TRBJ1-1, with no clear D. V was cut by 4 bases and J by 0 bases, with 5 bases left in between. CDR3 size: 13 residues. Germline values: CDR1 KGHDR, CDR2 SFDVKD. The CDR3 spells CATSDQMNTEAFF. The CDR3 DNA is TGTGCCACCAGTGACCAGATGAACACTGAAGCTTTCTTT.

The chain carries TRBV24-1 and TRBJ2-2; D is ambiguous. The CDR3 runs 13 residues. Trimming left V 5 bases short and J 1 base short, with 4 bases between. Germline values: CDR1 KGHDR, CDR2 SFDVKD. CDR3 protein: CATSVLNTGELFF. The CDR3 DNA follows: TGTGCCACCAGTGTACTGAACACCGGGGAGCTGTTTTTT.